A single sample gave rise to the 22 T cell receptor beta chains below, sequenced in a study of T cells in Graves' hyperthyroidism and ophthalmopathy. Using RNA transcripts as the source, TCR beta CDR3 regions were amplified. The TCR CDR3 first-round RT-PCR relied on the HTBI primer set. TCRdb reanalysed the multiplex PCR reads using MiXCR and keeps one entry per CDR3 protein. The sample has approximately 700,000 distinct CDR3 sequences, approximately 16% seen once. Material for sequencing was blood. Source of these receptors: a man aged 18 to 30 with Graves' hyperthyroidism.

This clonotype was seen many times. The chain's CDR3 is CASSLSAGELFF. The CDR3 coding sequence is TGTGCCAGCAGCTTATCAGCGGGGGAGCTGTTTTTT. This chain connects TRBV7-9 to TRBJ2-2; D unresolved. This CDR3 spans 12 amino acids. Germline V CDR1 and CDR2: SEHNR, FQNEAQ (reference sequence). The V end was cut by 2 bases, the J end by 8 bases, with 6 bases between.

This chain joins TRBV19 and TRBJ1-4; the D is unclear. The CDR3 covers 13 residues. Looked up from germline, CDR1 is LNHDA and CDR2 is SQIVND (reference sequence). Trimming took off 9 bases at V and 4 bases at J, with 12 bases between the two ends. In DNA, the CDR3 is TGTGCCAGCTATGCGCGGGGTAATGAAAAACTGTTTTTT. Translation gives CASYARGNEKLFF.

This clonotype showed up just a few times. This chain uses TRBV29-1 with TRBJ1-4; 7 positions agree with TRBD1. CDR1 is SQVTM and CDR2 is ANQGSEA in the germline V gene. Losses at the gene ends were 6 bases for V and 8 bases for J; bases not matched to a gene: 9. The CDR3 consists of 13 residues. The DNA of the CDR3 is TGCAGCGTGGGCAGACAGGGAAGCGAAAAACTGTTTTTT. It codes for CSVGRQGSEKLFF.

This clonotype was observed at least ten times. An end of the junction differs from the germline gene, which may be a read error. The V gene is TRBV7-7, the J gene TRBJ2-1; TRBD2 agrees at 7 bases. Per the germline V gene, CDR1 is SSHAT and CDR2 is FNYEAQ (reference sequence). The length of the CDR3 is 15 residues. In nucleotides, the CDR3 is TGTGCTAGCAGCTTAGGCGGGAGAGGTGTGGGTGAGCAGTTCTTC. Its protein is CASSLGGRGVGEQFF.

This clonotype was observed a handful of times. The chain uses TRBV10-3 and TRBJ2-3, with D possibly TRBD2 on 5 matching bases. CDR3 length equals 13 residues. V lost 7 bases and J lost 2, with 10 bases in between. Germline V gene sequence: CDR1 ENHRY, CDR2 SYGVKD. The DNA for the CDR3 is TGTGCCATCACCCGCGGACTCACAGATACGCAGTATTTT. Encoded protein: CAITRGLTDTQYF.

The chain links TRBV19 to TRBJ2-7; D may correspond to TRBD1 or TRBD2 (5 bases each). Germline-derived CDR1 and CDR2 are LNHDA and SQIVND (reference sequence). Deletions cut 3 bases from V and 0 bases from J, with 12 bases between. This CDR3 region has 15 residues. Here the CDR3 DNA reads TGTGCCAGTAGTATGGTCCCCGGGACCTCCTACGAGCAGTACTTC. Amino acids: CASSMVPGTSYEQYF.

This clonotype came up many times. V usage is TRBV6-5 and J usage is TRBJ2-3; no firm D call. Germline V gene lookup returns CDR1 MNHEY and CDR2 SVGAGI. The CDR3 is made up of 15 amino acids. The V end was cut by 2 bases, the J end by 4 bases, with 13 bases between. The CDR3 reads CASSYKRGPADTQYF. CDR3 in DNA: TGTGCCAGCAGTTACAAGCGCGGCCCCGCAGATACGCAGTATTTT.

In this sample, this clonotype turned up many times. The J gene is TRBJ2-1, the V gene TRBV5-6; 9 bases line up with TRBD2. CDR1 is SGHDT, CDR2 YYEEEE, per germline. The CDR3 consists of 16 residues. Trimming at V came to 1 base and at J to 4 bases, leaving 6 bases not matched to a gene. This chain's CDR3 is CASSLPLAGTYNEQFF. CDR3 in DNA: TGTGCCAGCAGCTTGCCCCTAGCGGGAACTTACAATGAGCAGTTCTTC.

Of note for this clonotype: A much larger clone is a single base away; this may be a read error. V is TRBV28 and J is TRBJ1-4, with no clear D. Trimming took 6 bases from V and 0 from J, leaving 14 bases between them. The length of the CDR3 is 16 residues. CDR1 is MDHEN, CDR2 SYDVKM, per germline. CDR3 in amino acids: CASSPNGVATNEKLFF. The CDR3 DNA follows: TGTGCCAGCAGCCCGAACGGGGTTGCAACTAATGAAAAACTGTTTTTT.

The rearrangement links TRBV5-5 to TRBJ1-1; tentative D call: TRBD1 (6 bases). Germline-derived CDR1 and CDR2 are SGHKS and YYEKEE (reference sequence). This CDR3 region has 15 residues. Deletions cut 0 bases from V and 6 bases from J, with 15 bases between. The CDR3 loop reads CASSLAKQGRAEAFF. Written as DNA, the CDR3 is TGTGCCAGCAGCTTGGCCAAACAGGGAAGGGCTGAAGCTTTCTTT. The full variable domain, completed using reference TRBV5-5 and TRBJ1-1, is DAGVTQSPTHLIKTRGQQVTLRCSPISGHKSVSWYQQVLGQGPQFIFQYYEKEERGRGNFPDRFSARQFPNYSSELNVNALLLGDSALYLCASSLAKQGRAEAFFGQGTRLTVV.

The rearrangement joins TRBV7-3 to TRBJ2-1; 7 positions agree with TRBD2. The germline V gene has CDR1 SGHTA and CDR2 FQGTGA. The CDR3 is 17 amino acids. Trimming at V came to 5 bases and at J to 4 bases, leaving 14 bases not matched to a gene. The chain's CDR3 is CASSKTSERAGYNEQFF. Here the CDR3 DNA reads TGTGCCAGCAGCAAAACTAGCGAGAGGGCTGGGTACAATGAGCAGTTCTTC.

The chain combines TRBV4-3 with TRBJ2-5; 8 bases agree with TRBD2. The CDR3 runs to 17 residues. V gave up 4 bases and J gave up 5 bases; unmatched junction bases: 15. Looked up from germline, CDR1 is LGHNA and CDR2 is YSLEER. The CDR3 DNA reads TGCGCCAGCAGCCTCGTTCTCAGTGCGGGGGGAGGGGAGACCCAGTACTTC. The encoded protein is CASSLVLSAGGGETQYF.

This clonotype was seen ten or more times. The chain links TRBV28 to TRBJ2-7, with 7 bases identical to TRBD1. The CDR3 sequence is 12 residues long. Germline-derived CDR1 and CDR2 are MDHEN and SYDVKM. V lost 5 bases to trimming and J lost 3 bases; unmatched junction nucleotides: 1. CDR3 DNA sequence: TGTGCCAGCAGTCGGACAGGCTACGAGCAGTACTTC. As protein: CASSRTGYEQYF.

This clonotype was picked up many times. V gene TRBV29-1 combines with J gene TRBJ2-7; a weak D match, TRBD1 (5 bases). The CDR3 loop spans 13 amino acids. Germline loops: CDR1 SQVTM, CDR2 ANQGSEA. V was cut by 3 bases and J by 4 bases, with 13 bases left in between. The CDR3 DNA sequence: TGCAGCGTTGAGGTCAGGGTCGGATACGAGCAGTACTTC. This sequence encodes CSVEVRVGYEQYF.

This clonotype was seen repeatedly, ten times or more. The chain recombines TRBV7-9 with TRBJ2-5; 13 bases line up with TRBD2. Looked up from germline, CDR1 is SEHNR and CDR2 is FQNEAQ (reference sequence). The ends lost 5 bases at V and 4 bases at J; junction bases unmatched: 7. The CDR3 is 16 amino acids. The CDR3 DNA follows: TGTGCCAGCAGCCCGGGACTAGCGGGATCGTCAGAGACCCAGTACTTC. It is translated as CASSPGLAGSSETQYF.

This clonotype was found a few times. CDR3 sequence (DNA): TGCAGTGCGGGCGCGCAGGATAACACTGAAGCTTTCTTT. Amino acid sequence: CSAGAQDNTEAFF. The V gene is TRBV20-1, the J gene TRBJ1-1; D remains unclear. The CDR3 totals 13 residues. Trimming took off 6 bases at V and 2 bases at J, with 13 bases between the two ends. The germline CDR1 and CDR2 sequences are DFQATT and SNEGSKA (reference sequence).

This clonotype came up a few times. This rearrangement joins TRBV6-6 to TRBJ1-2; no firm D call. CDR1 MNHNY and CDR2 SVGAGI come from the germline V gene (reference sequence). V lost 0 bases, J lost 4 bases, and 12 bases lay in between. The length of the CDR3 is 15 residues. The CDR3 nucleotides read TGTGCCAGCAGTTACTCCAGTCAGCTCCCCTATGGCTACACCTTC. This sequence encodes CASSYSSQLPYGYTF.

This clonotype was seen only a few times. The chain employs TRBV6-1 and TRBJ1-6; possibly TRBD1 for D (5 bases). The CDR3 is 14 amino acids. CDR1 is MNHNS, CDR2 SASEGT, per germline. Trimming removed 8 bases from V and 2 bases from J, with 10 bases in between. This CDR3 is CASRGETYNSPLHF. DNA for the CDR3: TGTGCCAGCCGGGGGGAAACCTATAATTCACCCCTCCACTTT.

The V and J genes are TRBV20-1 and TRBJ1-5, with 8 nucleotides matching TRBD1. J was trimmed by 4 bases and V by 8 bases; bases with no gene match: 16. Germline assignment: CDR1 DFQATT and CDR2 SNEGSKA (reference sequence). CDR3 length: 16 residues. CDR3 bases: TGCAGTACCGAAAACTTAGGACAGGGAGGTAATCAGCCCCAGCATTTT. Its protein product is CSTENLGQGGNQPQHF.

As regards this clonotype: This may be a read error, as it is one base from a much larger clone. The rearrangement uses TRBV2 and TRBJ1-1; D is perhaps TRBD1 (6 bases). Deletions cut 10 bases from V and 8 bases from J, with 20 bases between. CDR3 length equals 13 residues. Germline CDR1 is SNHLY and CDR2 is FYNNEI. CDR3 sequence reads: CATQGAGAAEAFF. CDR3 sequence (DNA): TGTGCCACACAAGGGGCAGGGGCGGCGGAAGCTTTCTTT.

This clonotype was recorded only once. The V call is TRBV6-1, the J call TRBJ2-2, with D possibly TRBD1 on 6 matching bases. The V and J ends lost 7 bases and 0 bases respectively, with 12 bases between them. The germline gives CDR1 MNHNS, CDR2 SASEGT. The CDR3 extends over 15 amino acids. The CDR3 region is CASTKQGPNTGELFF. The CDR3 DNA sequence: TGTGCCAGCACTAAACAGGGTCCGAACACCGGGGAGCTGTTTTTT.

The V call is TRBV20-1, the J call TRBJ2-7; D not resolved. Germline V gene lookup returns CDR1 DFQATT and CDR2 SNEGSKA (reference sequence). The CDR3 runs 14 residues. The V gene lost 3 bases and the J gene lost 6 bases, with 18 bases spanning the gap. Written as DNA, the CDR3 is TGCAGTGCTAGTAGGGCGGAAGCGTACGCCGAGCAGTACTTC. Translating it yields CSASRAEAYAEQYF.